This TCR beta chain was obtained from a study of monozygotic twins with cystic fibrosis. This clone has only one observation. The method was immunoSEQ multiplex PCR; TCRdb's version includes in-frame clones alone and lacks a portion of them. The repertoire has about 11,000 clones, roughly 96% of them found once; the top ten carry roughly 0.89%. V shed 6 bases, J shed 2 bases, and the junction held 7 bases outside the gene matches. The CDR3 spans 15 residues. The germline V gene encodes CDR1 SNHLY and CDR2 FYNNEI. The sample consisted of blood. This receptor was identified in a boy younger than 18 with cystic fibrosis. This chain links TRBV2 with TRBJ2-5; 9 bases align to TRBD1. CDR3 sequence: CASSHGTGRQETQYF. In nucleotides, the CDR3 is TGTGCCAGCAGCCACGGGACAGGGAGACAAGAGACCCAGTACTTC.